A selection of T cell receptor beta chains follows, all from one sample in a study of regulatory T cells in long-lasting Graves disease. Each CDR3 protein is one row after TCRdb ran MiXCR on the multiplex PCR reads. The repertoire includes 350,000 to 450,000 distinct CDR3 sequences, around a fifth of them detected once, and about 13% sits in the top ten. Material: peripheral blood mononuclear cells (PBMCs), obtained when the disease was refractory, from a patient treated with antithyroid drugs. These receptors all stem from a female donor with Graves disease. The CDR3 runs from the conserved cysteine through the conserved F or W. D genes are given only for firm matches. A row's size may be missing; if present it is once, few, many or a size class.

d_call clone_size j_call v_call cdr3_aa cdr3_nt
TRBD1 few TRBJ2-2 TRBV24-1 CATRLPMPGTGCGTGELFF TGTGCCACCAGACTCCCGATGCCCGGGACAGGGTGTGGCACCGGGGAGCTGTTTTTT
- many TRBJ1-4 TRBV5-6 CASSQVSGGEKLFF TGTGCCAGCAGCCAGGTTAGCGGCGGAGAAAAACTGTTTTTT
- many TRBJ2-7 TRBV6-1 CASSSLSKSSYEQYF TGTGCCAGCAGTAGTCTTTCTAAGAGCTCCTACGAGCAGTACTTC
- - TRBJ2-1 TRBV28 CASAARGYNEQFF TGTGCCAGCGCTGCCAGGGGTTACAATGAGCAGTTCTTC
- few TRBJ2-1 TRBV2 CASYDRNEQFF TGTGCCAGCTATGACAGGAATGAGCAGTTCTTC
- many TRBJ2-7 TRBV28 CASSLYGVSSYEQYF TGTGCCAGCAGTTTATACGGCGTCAGCTCCTACGAGCAGTACTTC
TRBD1 many TRBJ2-5 TRBV6-1 CASLTGTQETQYF TGTGCCAGCCTGACAGGGACCCAAGAGACCCAGTACTTC
TRBD2 - TRBJ2-5 TRBV9 CASSKTRTSGETQYF TGTGCCAGCAGCAAAACCAGGACTAGCGGAGAGACCCAGTACTTC
- many TRBJ1-4 TRBV5-1 CASGEGGNEKLFF TGCGCCAGCGGGGAGGGCGGTAATGAAAAACTGTTTTTT
TRBD1 few TRBJ1-2 TRBV6-1 CASSPSTGLNYGYTF TGTGCCAGCAGTCCTTCGACAGGGTTAAACTATGGCTACACCTTC
- - TRBJ1-5 TRBV19 CASSTRQFNQPQHF TGTGCCAGTAGTACGAGACAGTTCAATCAGCCCCAGCATTTT
- few TRBJ2-3 TRBV12-3/TRBV12-4 CASSVYQADTQYF TGTGCCAGCTCAGTATACCAGGCGGATACGCAGTATTTT
TRBD2 - TRBJ2-5 TRBV27 CASSPSGIMETQYF TGTGCCAGCAGTCCTAGCGGGATTATGGAGACCCAGTACTTC
TRBD2 many TRBJ2-7 TRBV28 CASSISGSYEQYF TGTGCCAGCAGTATTAGCGGGAGCTACGAGCAGTACTTC
- few TRBJ2-3 TRBV10-2 CASTQGPDTQYF TGCGCCAGCACCCAGGGACCAGATACGCAGTATTTT
TRBD1 many TRBJ2-7 TRBV12-3/TRBV12-4 CASSYRDRGREQYF TGTGCCAGCAGCTACCGGGACAGGGGGCGAGAGCAGTACTTC
TRBD1 many TRBJ1-1 TRBV27 CASRLSGTGGTEAFF TGTGCCAGCAGACTATCCGGGACAGGGGGGACTGAAGCTTTCTTT
- once TRBJ2-5 TRBV30 CAWSLPRVLPGQETQYF TGTGCCTGGAGCCTCCCCCGGGTGTTGCCGGGACAAGAGACCCAGTACTTC
TRBD1 - TRBJ2-6 TRBV27 CASSRDRGLAGANVLTF TGTGCCAGCAGCAGGGACAGGGGGCTAGCAGGGGCCAACGTCCTGACTTTC
- many TRBJ1-2 TRBV15 CATSDEEGYYGYTF TGTGCCACCAGCGATGAGGAAGGGTACTATGGCTACACCTTC
TRBD1 many TRBJ2-7 TRBV7-3 CASSSNEGQGDEQYF TGTGCCAGCAGCTCGAATGAGGGACAGGGGGACGAGCAGTACTTC
- - TRBJ1-1 TRBV28 CASSPYRERSEAFF TGTGCCAGCAGCCCGTACAGGGAGCGGTCTGAAGCTTTCTTT
- many TRBJ2-5 TRBV28 CASSLTVGLQETQYF TGTGCCAGCAGTTTAACCGTGGGGCTTCAAGAGACCCAGTACTTC
TRBD1 - TRBJ2-7 TRBV5-4 CASSTGQVYEQYF TGTGCCAGCAGCACGGGACAGGTCTACGAGCAGTACTTC
TRBD2 many TRBJ2-7 TRBV27 CASSSAGGAYEQYF TGTGCCAGCAGTTCAGCGGGAGGCGCCTACGAGCAGTACTTC
TRBD2 few TRBJ2-3 TRBV9 CASSEGGPTDTQYF TGTGCCAGCAGTGAGGGAGGGCCCACAGATACGCAGTATTTT
TRBD1 few TRBJ1-6 TRBV20-1 CSARVPQQGSNSPLHF TGCAGTGCTAGAGTCCCACAACAGGGGAGTAATTCACCCCTCCACTTT
- many TRBJ1-4 TRBV2 CASTWGVEKLFF TGTGCCAGCACTTGGGGCGTTGAAAAACTGTTTTTT
TRBD2 many TRBJ2-2 TRBV5-1 CASSAGTSGKVELFF TGCGCCAGCAGCGCCGGGACTAGCGGGAAAGTGGAGCTGTTTTTT
- few TRBJ1-3 TRBV3-1 CASSQGPGNTIYF TGTGCCAGCAGCCAAGGACCTGGAAACACCATATATTTT
- - TRBJ2-1 TRBV3-1 CASSPWEYNEQFF TGTGCCAGCAGCCCCTGGGAGTACAATGAGCAGTTCTTC
- few TRBJ1-4 TRBV7-9 CASSRVGGVYEKLFF TGTGCCAGCAGCCGAGTCGGGGGCGTGTATGAAAAACTGTTTTTT
- - TRBJ2-5 TRBV24-1 CATSDRWETQYF TGTGCCACCAGTGATCGATGGGAGACCCAGTACTTC
TRBD2 few TRBJ2-2 TRBV19 CASSIDLSGIYTGELFF TGTGCCAGTAGTATCGATCTTAGCGGGATATACACCGGGGAGCTGTTTTTT
- - TRBJ2-3 TRBV7-9 CASSSVLGLRDTQYF TGTGCCAGCAGCTCAGTACTGGGGCTTCGAGATACGCAGTATTTT
- - TRBJ1-1 TRBV7-9 CASSLVGGGISPEAFF TGTGCCAGCAGCTTAGTCGGCGGGGGGATCAGCCCTGAAGCTTTCTTT